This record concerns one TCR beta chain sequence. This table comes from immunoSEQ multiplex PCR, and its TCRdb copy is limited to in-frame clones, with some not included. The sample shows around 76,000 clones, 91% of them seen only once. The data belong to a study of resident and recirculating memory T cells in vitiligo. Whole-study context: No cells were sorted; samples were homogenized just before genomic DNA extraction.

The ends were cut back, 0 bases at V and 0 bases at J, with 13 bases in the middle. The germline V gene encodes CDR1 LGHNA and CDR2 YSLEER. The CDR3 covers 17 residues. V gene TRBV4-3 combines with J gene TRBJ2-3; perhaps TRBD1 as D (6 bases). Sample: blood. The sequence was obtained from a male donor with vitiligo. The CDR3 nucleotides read TGCGCCAGCAGCCAAGATTTCAGGGGCGGTAGCACAGATACGCAGTATTTT. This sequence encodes CASSQDFRGGSTDTQYF.